Below are 30 T cell receptor beta chains sequenced from a single sample in a study of T cells in Graves' hyperthyroidism and ophthalmopathy (dated by TCRdb to between 2019 and 2020). Preparation of the library involved multiplex PCR. The sequencer was an Illumina HiSeq 2000. TCR beta CDR3 regions were amplified from RNA transcripts. For the first round of RT-PCR on the TCR CDR3, the HTBI primer set was used together with the Qiagen OneStep RT-PCR kit. TCRdb's own reprocessing of the public reads used fastp at Q25 and MiXCR and kept productive beta chains. A single entry per CDR3 protein holds the most common genes and DNA from its merged rows. The sample table lists under 400,000 distinct CDR3 sequences, roughly 21% of them with a count of one. The ten largest clones add up to over 45% of the sample. The specimen sequenced was blood. The receptors stem from a woman aged 45-60 years with Graves' hyperthyroidism.

This clonotype was seen just once. This chain uses TRBV6-1 with TRBJ2-5; D not certain. Trimming left V 8 bases short and J 5 bases short, with 15 bases between. Germline V CDR1 and CDR2: MNHNS, SASEGT. The CDR3 covers 13 residues. CDR3 DNA: TGTGCCAGCTCCAAGGGTTTCTGGGAGACCCAGTACTTC. This gives the protein CASSKGFWETQYF.

J is TRBJ1-1 and V is TRBV6-5; TRBD1 is a possible D gene (5 bases). The CDR3 contains 14 residues. The V end lost 0 bases, the J end lost 5 bases, and 10 bases lay between the germline ends. Germline assignment: CDR1 MNHEY and CDR2 SVGAGI. In DNA form, the CDR3 reads TGTGCCAGCAGTTACTCTGGCAGGGAGACTGAAGCTTTCTTT. Translated, it gives CASSYSGRETEAFF.

This clonotype was counted only a few times. This chain connects TRBV6-1 to TRBJ1-2; D is ambiguous. The CDR3 spans 11 residues. V lost 2 bases to trimming and J lost 7 bases, with 5 bases between them. Germline V gene lookup returns CDR1 MNHNS and CDR2 SASEGT. In nucleotides, the CDR3 is TGTGCCAGCAGTGAAAAGGGTGGCTACACCTTC. The encoded protein is CASSEKGGYTF.

Worth noting for this clonotype: Since a much larger clone is just one base distant, this may be a read error. No conserved phenylalanine or tryptophan is present at the end of the CDR3, so a read error is the likely explanation. The V and J genes are TRBV6-1 and TRBJ2-3; the D is unclear. This CDR3 comprises 12 residues. Per the germline V gene, CDR1 is MNHNS and CDR2 is SASEGT. Trimming left V 2 bases short and J 2 bases short, with 2 bases between. The CDR3: CASSEITDTQYS. The CDR3 coding sequence is TGTGCCAGCAGTGAAATCACAGATACGCAGTATTCT.

The V and J genes are TRBV13 and TRBJ2-1; D is unclear. The CDR3 consists of 16 residues. Trimming took 3 bases from V and 0 from J, leaving 12 bases between them. CDR1 and CDR2 from the germline V gene are PRHDT and FYEKMQ (reference sequence). For the CDR3, the DNA is TGTGCCAGCAGCTTCCAAGATCTGAGCTCCTACAATGAGCAGTTCTTC. It yields the protein CASSFQDLSSYNEQFF.

This clonotype occurred many times. The chain combines TRBV6-1 with TRBJ2-7, with D possibly being TRBD1 (5 bases). This CDR3 is 13 amino acids long. Germline loops: CDR1 MNHNS, CDR2 SASEGT. V was trimmed by 8 bases and J by 3 bases, leaving 14 bases between them. CDR3 in DNA: TGTGCCAGCTCCCGGCAGGGTCTCTACGAGCAGTACTTC. It translates to CASSRQGLYEQYF.

The V and J genes are TRBV12-3 or TRBV12-4 and TRBJ2-1; 8 nucleotides agree with TRBD2. This CDR3 contains 13 residues. J was trimmed by 9 bases and V by 6 bases; bases with no gene match: 7. The CDR3 nucleotides are TGTGCCAGCAGGAGAAGCGGGAGAACTGAGCAGTTCTTC. Translating it yields CASRRSGRTEQFF.

A note on this clonotype: A much larger clone lies one base from this, so it may be a read error. This sequence joins TRBV5-1 and TRBJ2-3; D tentatively reads TRBD1 or TRBD2 (6 bases each). Between the trimmed V and J ends, which lost 0 bases and 2 bases, there was a span of 13 bases. The CDR3 is made up of 16 amino acids. From germline, CDR1 is SGHRS and CDR2 YFSETQ. Written as DNA, the CDR3 is TGCGCCAGCAGCTTGGATCCGGGGGCCCACACAGATACGCAGTATTTT. It codes for CASSLDPGAHTDTQYF.

In this sample, this clonotype turned up many times. The chain links TRBV5-1 to TRBJ1-5; D is perhaps TRBD1 (6 bases). Trimming removed 0 bases at V and 5 bases at J, with 12 bases between. The CDR3 totals 15 residues. The germline gives CDR1 SGHRS, CDR2 YFSETQ. The CDR3 bases are TGCGCCAGCAGCTTGGGGGCCAGGGGCGATCAGCCCCAGCATTTT. Its translation is CASSLGARGDQPQHF.

This clonotype came up many times. The rearrangement links TRBV11-3 to TRBJ1-1; the D is unclear. This CDR3 contains 13 residues. CDR1 is SGHNT, CDR2 YENEEA, per germline. V dropped 1 base and J dropped 8 bases, with 11 bases sitting between them. This CDR3 is CASSLAVTREAFF. CDR3 bases: TGTGCCAGCAGCTTAGCGGTCACTCGGGAAGCTTTCTTT.

This clonotype has a count of ten or more. The J gene is TRBJ2-7, the V gene TRBV5-1; 11 bases are a match to TRBD2. The CDR3 has 17 residues. From germline, CDR1 is SGHRS and CDR2 YFSETQ. Unmatched junction bases numbered 9, after V lost 1 base and J lost 3 bases. This CDR3 is CASSLFMGLAAYYEQYF. CDR3 DNA sequence: TGCGCCAGCAGCTTGTTTATGGGACTAGCGGCTTACTACGAGCAGTACTTC.

This clonotype was observed at least ten times. This rearrangement joins TRBV28 to TRBJ2-7; 7 bases fit TRBD1. This CDR3 has 14 amino acids. Losses at the gene ends were 6 bases for V and 0 bases for J; bases not matched to a gene: 5. Germline CDR1 and CDR2: MDHEN and SYDVKM. The CDR3 is CASRPGDSSYEQYF. CDR3 coding DNA: TGTGCCAGCAGACCCGGGGACAGCTCCTACGAGCAGTACTTC. Drawing the rest from reference TRBV28 and TRBJ2-7, the complete variable domain is DVKVTQSSRYLVKRTGEKVFLECVQDMDHENMFWYRQDPGLGLRLIYFSYDVKMKEKGDIPEGYSVSREKKERFSLILESASTNQTSMYLCASRPGDSSYEQYFGPGTRLTVT.

This clonotype was recorded many times. CDR3 protein: CASSEQGRYGYTF. CDR3 nucleotide sequence: TGTGCCAGCAGTGAACAGGGTCGGTATGGCTACACCTTC. The chain recombines TRBV6-1 with TRBJ1-2; D might be TRBD1 (5 bases). V lost 2 bases and J lost 5, with 9 bases in between. Germline CDR1 and CDR2: MNHNS and SASEGT. The CDR3 contains 13 residues.

The sample holds a few counts of this clonotype. The V and J genes are TRBV12-5 and TRBJ1-1; D uncertain. This CDR3 contains 13 residues. Trimming removed 5 bases at V and 1 base at J, with 8 bases between. Per germline, CDR1 LGHNT and CDR2 FRNRAP. The CDR3 loop is CASGPYWNTEAFF. CDR3 DNA: TGTGCTAGTGGTCCTTATTGGAACACTGAAGCTTTCTTT. The full variable domain, rest sourced from reference TRBV12-5 and TRBJ1-1, is DARVTQTPRHKVTEMGQEVTMRCQPILGHNTVFWYRQTMMQGLELLAYFRNRAPLDDSGMPKDRFSAEMPDATLATLKIQPSEPRDSAVYFCASGPYWNTEAFFGQGTRLTVV.

There are many counts of this clonotype. The genes are TRBV3-1 and TRBJ1-2; a possible D gene is TRBD1 (5 bases). CDR1 and CDR2 from the germline V gene are LGHDT and YNNKEL (reference sequence). This CDR3 contains 16 residues. V was cut by 1 base and J by 4 bases, with 16 bases left in between. The CDR3 reads CASSQVRFGTSYGYTF. CDR3 nucleotide sequence: TGTGCCAGCAGCCAAGTACGTTTTGGGACCTCCTATGGCTACACCTTC.

The table lists this clonotype with many counts. The chain is built from TRBV6-5 and TRBJ1-2; no clear D. The CDR3 consists of 13 residues. V lost 0 bases and J lost 4, with 6 bases in between. Germline assignment: CDR1 MNHEY and CDR2 SVGAGI. For the CDR3, the DNA is TGTGCCAGCAGTTACTCTGACACCTATGGCTACACCTTC. Translated, it gives CASSYSDTYGYTF.

This clonotype was observed a handful of times. The V gene is TRBV13, the J gene TRBJ1-2; D is uncertain. The germline CDR1 and CDR2 sequences are PRHDT and FYEKMQ (reference sequence). Trimming shortened V by 1 base and J by 6 bases, and 12 bases separated the two germline ends. This CDR3 is built from 14 residues. The CDR3 reads CASSLVSAGHGYTF. As DNA, the CDR3 is TGTGCCAGCAGCTTAGTATCCGCCGGGCATGGCTACACCTTC.

At least ten counts were recorded for this clonotype. This chain connects TRBV11-2 to TRBJ2-3; no clear D gene. The germline V gene has CDR1 SGHAT and CDR2 FQNNGV. Trimming took 0 bases from V and 0 from J, leaving 4 bases between them. The CDR3 covers 14 residues. CDR3 amino acids: CASSLDASTDTQYF. CDR3 DNA sequence: TGTGCCAGCAGCTTAGACGCTAGCACAGATACGCAGTATTTT.

This clonotype has ten or more counts. The chain carries TRBV20-1 and TRBJ2-5; possibly TRBD2 for D (5 bases). Trimming left V 3 bases short and J 2 bases short, with 16 bases between. Germline V lookup: CDR1 DFQATT, CDR2 SNEGSKA (reference sequence). There are 15 residues in the CDR3. The CDR3 DNA follows: TGCAGTGCTAGGTTTCTTACCCAGCGGCAAGAGACCCAGTACTTC. Translating it yields CSARFLTQRQETQYF.

The V and J genes are TRBV4-2 and TRBJ2-3, with a tentative D call TRBD2 (6 bases). CDR3 length: 17 residues. Germline V gene lookup returns CDR1 LGHNA and CDR2 YNFKEQ. With 1 base removed from V and 1 base from J, the gap between germline ends came to 15 bases. The CDR3 sequence: CASSQGSAGRGTDTQYF. The CDR3 bases are TGTGCCAGCAGCCAAGGGTCGGCGGGAAGGGGCACAGATACGCAGTATTTT.

In this sample, this clonotype turned up many times. The chain employs TRBV7-3 and TRBJ2-5; D is ambiguous. V lost 0 bases to trimming and J lost 5 bases, with 13 bases between them. CDR1 is SGHTA and CDR2 is FQGTGA in the germline V gene. This CDR3 contains 15 residues. The CDR3 spells CASSLTKTDGETQYF. The CDR3, as DNA: TGTGCCAGCAGCTTAACGAAAACGGACGGGGAGACCCAGTACTTC.

This clonotype was picked up many times. V usage is TRBV10-3 and J usage is TRBJ1-1, with no clear D. V was clipped by 0 bases and J by 2 bases, with 10 bases between them. The CDR3 is made up of 15 amino acids. Germline V gives CDR1 ENHRY, CDR2 SYGVKD. The CDR3 bases are TGTGCCATCAGTGAGTCGGGCAGAGAAAACACTGAAGCTTTCTTT. Translated: CAISESGRENTEAFF.

About this clonotype: The junction differs from germline at one of its ends, possibly a read error. The CDR3 DNA follows: TGTGCCGGCAGCCCGCAACCGGGCCTGTCCTACGAGCAGTACTTC. Protein product: CAGSPQPGLSYEQYF. The chain has TRBV3-1 and TRBJ2-7; D unresolved. Germline V gene lookup returns CDR1 LGHDT and CDR2 YNNKEL (reference sequence). This CDR3 has 15 residues.

This rearrangement joins TRBV2 to TRBJ1-1; D unclear. The CDR3 totals 15 residues. Germline CDR1 is SNHLY and CDR2 is FYNNEI. V shed 5 bases and J shed 1 base, with 14 bases lying between them. The CDR3, as DNA: TGTGCCAGCAGTCCACCTGGGATGACGAACACTGAAGCTTTCTTT. Translated, it gives CASSPPGMTNTEAFF.

This clonotype was picked up a small number of times. The V and J genes are TRBV6-2 or TRBV6-3 and TRBJ2-7, with 8 bases that match TRBD2. The CDR3 extends over 15 amino acids. Per the germline V gene, CDR1 is MNHEY and CDR2 is SVGEGT. V trimming: 9 bases; J trimming: 3 bases; junction bases outside the gene matches: 13. CDR3 sequence (DNA): TGTGCCAGTTCTTTGGGGGCTAGCGGGCGCTACGAGCAGTACTTC. Translation: CASSLGASGRYEQYF.

This chain links TRBV14 with TRBJ1-4, with 8 bases matching TRBD1. Germline CDR1 and CDR2: SGHDN and FVKESK. The CDR3 runs 14 residues. J was trimmed by 6 bases and V by 4 bases; bases with no gene match: 4. The CDR3 nucleotides read TGTGCCAGCAGCCGTTGGACAGGGCATGAAAAACTGTTTTTT. This codes for CASSRWTGHEKLFF.

This clonotype was found many times. The genes are TRBV27 and TRBJ1-1, with TRBD1 matching 8 bases. Trimming took 0 bases from V and 5 from J; bases not matched to a gene: 8. The CDR3 covers 16 residues. Germline-derived CDR1 and CDR2 are MNHEY and SMNVEV (reference sequence). The CDR3 DNA follows: TGTGCCAGCAGTTTATCTGCAGGGGGCGGTTTAACTGAAGCTTTCTTT. Protein product: CASSLSAGGGLTEAFF.

At least ten counts were recorded for this clonotype. The gene calls are TRBV28 and TRBJ2-7; D remains ambiguous. Germline CDR1 is MDHEN and CDR2 is SYDVKM. CDR3 length: 10 amino acids. V was cut by 10 bases and J by 0 bases, with 4 bases left in between. CDR3 amino acids: CATYSYEQYF. In nucleotides, the CDR3 is TGTGCCACCTACTCCTACGAGCAGTACTTC.

This clonotype was seen many times. The chain employs TRBV20-1 and TRBJ1-2; D uncertain. Germline assignment: CDR1 DFQATT and CDR2 SNEGSKA (reference sequence). This CDR3 comprises 12 residues. In DNA, the CDR3 is TGCATTCCGAAGGCACAGTTTGATGGCTACACCTTC. Translation: CIPKAQFDGYTF.

This clonotype was recorded a few times. V usage is TRBV20-1 and J usage is TRBJ1-2; weak D call: TRBD1 (6 bases). This CDR3 contains 13 residues. Germline-derived CDR1 and CDR2 are DFQATT and SNEGSKA (reference sequence). Deletions cut 5 bases from V and 0 bases from J, with 10 bases between. CDR3 coding DNA: TGCAGTGCTGACAGGACTTCTAACTATGGCTACACCTTC. Translated: CSADRTSNYGYTF.